This T cell receptor (beta chain) derives from a study of metastatic and nonmetastatic thyroid tumors. Study summary: Peripheral blood and tumor or nodule samples from malignant and benign thyroid patients were compared. General study points: Significantly greater TCR beta diversity was reportedly found in malignant thyroid tumors than in benign nodules (in blood and tumor).

V lost 5 bases to trimming and J lost 2 bases, with 18 bases between them. The germline CDR1 and CDR2 sequences are MNHNS and SASEGT. This CDR3 is 16 amino acids long. As regards this clone: Its antigen is not identified.

Authors' processing steps: A papillary thyroid cancer distant-metastasis classifier was built from CDR3 differences across clinicopathological groups. TCRdb re-clonotyped the PCR reads via MiXCR. TCRdb's processing, not the authors' own work, is the source of the V and J calls. Altogether thousands of clones are present, 25% to 35% being singletons, with the ten largest covering around 25%. Thyroid surgery was preceded by no treatment in any patient. This chain connects TRBV6-1 to TRBJ1-1, with D possibly matching TRBD1 (6 bases). Material for sequencing was adjacent normal tissue. The receptor was derived from a male donor with papillary thyroid cancer or a benign thyroid nodule (not recorded which). Some clones in this sample may be carry-over from other donors' samples. The CDR3: CASSKSPTGINTEAFF. CDR3 bases: TGTGCCAGCAGTAAATCCCCGACAGGAATAAACACTGAAGCTTTCTTT.